This T cell receptor (beta chain) was obtained from a study of T cell responses to AZD1222 COVID-19 vaccine. Study-level findings and limits: Repertoire sampling happened only post peak T cell response. At study baseline, merely several AZD1222 recipients were seropositive. Spike-wide vaccine-associated CD4 TCRs dominated at 160-218 and 743-854.

Produced via immunoSEQ multiplex PCR; TCRdb's table is partial and in-frame only. The sample contains about 140,000 clones, just over 85% of which appear only once. This clone was seen once. Its target is unknown. Per the germline V gene, CDR1 is MNHEY and CDR2 is SVGAGI. The ends were cut back, 2 bases at V and 0 bases at J, with 7 bases in the middle. The CDR3 totals 14 residues. This sequence was found in an adult in good health. The chain is built from TRBV6-5 and TRBJ1-1, with D possibly being TRBD1 (5 bases). Source: peripheral blood, taken on day 0 of AZD1222 vaccination. DNA for the CDR3: TGTGCCAGCAGTTACGCAGGGATGAACACTGAAGCTTTCTTT. It encodes CASSYAGMNTEAFF.